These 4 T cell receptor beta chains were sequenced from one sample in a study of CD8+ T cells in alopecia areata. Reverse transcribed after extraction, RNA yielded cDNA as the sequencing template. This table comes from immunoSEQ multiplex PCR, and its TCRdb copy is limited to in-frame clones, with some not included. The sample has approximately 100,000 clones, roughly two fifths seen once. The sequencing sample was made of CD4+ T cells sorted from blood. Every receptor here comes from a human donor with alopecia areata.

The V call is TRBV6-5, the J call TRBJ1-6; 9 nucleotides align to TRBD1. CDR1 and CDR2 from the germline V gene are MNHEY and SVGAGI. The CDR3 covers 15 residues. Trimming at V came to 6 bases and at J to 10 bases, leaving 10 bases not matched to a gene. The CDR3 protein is CASSLQGARRSPLHF. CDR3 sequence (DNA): TGTGCCAGCAGCCTACAGGGGGCACGTCGATCACCCCTCCACTTT.

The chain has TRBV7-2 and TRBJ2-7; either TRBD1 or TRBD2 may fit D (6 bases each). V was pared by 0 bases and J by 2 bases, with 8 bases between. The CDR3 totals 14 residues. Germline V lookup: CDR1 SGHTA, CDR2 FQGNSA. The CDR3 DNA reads TGTGCCAGCAGCTTAGCGGGGGGCGCCTACGAGCAGTACTTC. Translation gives CASSLAGGAYEQYF.

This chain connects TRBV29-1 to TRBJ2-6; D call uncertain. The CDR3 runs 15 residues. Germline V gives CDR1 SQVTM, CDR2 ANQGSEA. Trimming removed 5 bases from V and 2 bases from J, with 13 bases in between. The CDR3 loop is CSVQNRWAGANVLTF. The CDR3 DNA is TGCAGCGTTCAGAACAGATGGGCTGGGGCCAACGTCCTGACTTTC.

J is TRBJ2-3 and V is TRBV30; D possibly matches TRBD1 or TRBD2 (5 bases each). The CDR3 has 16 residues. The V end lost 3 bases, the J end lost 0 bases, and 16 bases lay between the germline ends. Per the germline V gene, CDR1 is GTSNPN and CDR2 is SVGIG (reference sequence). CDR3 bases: TGTGCCTGGAGCCGAGGGACGTCGCACAGCACAGATACGCAGTATTTT. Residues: CAWSRGTSHSTDTQYF.